These 8 T cell receptor beta chains were all obtained from the same sample, sequenced in a study of cytomegalovirus exposure and HLA in healthy donors. The PCR used 60 Vbeta and 13 Jbeta primers. Sequencing was performed with immunoSEQ multiplex PCR; in TCRdb, only in-frame clones are kept and a portion is missing. This sample carries approximately 160,000 clones, about 82% of them seen once, and the ten largest clones take 1%. The material sequenced was PBMCs. The receptors were sampled from a woman between 45 and 65 years old in good health and CMV-seropositive.

This sequence joins TRBV5-4 and TRBJ1-1; no clear D. V lost 2 bases to trimming and J lost 1 base, with 6 bases between them. CDR3 length equals 13 residues. The germline V gene encodes CDR1 SGHNT and CDR2 YYREEE (reference sequence). The CDR3 loop is CASSFQKNTEAFF. CDR3 nucleotides: TGTGCCAGCAGCTTTCAGAAGAACACTGAAGCTTTCTTT. Full variable domain (missing parts from reference TRBV5-4 and TRBJ1-1): ETGVTQSPTHLIKTRGQQVTLRCSSQSGHNTVSWYQQALGQGPQFIFQYYREEENGRGNFPPRFSGLQFPNYSSELNVNALELDDSALYLCASSFQKNTEAFFGQGTRLTVV.

J is TRBJ2-2 and V is TRBV7-2, with 14 bases aligning to TRBD2. Germline trimming cut 3 bases from V and 4 bases from J; bases unmatched to any gene: 4. From germline, CDR1 is SGHTA and CDR2 FQGNSA. The CDR3 has 17 amino acids. DNA for the CDR3: TGTGCCAGCAGCTTGGGGACTAGCGGGGGCCTCACCGGGGAGCTGTTTTTT. This gives the protein CASSLGTSGGLTGELFF.

Points on this clone: Other DNA sequences within the sample encode an identical CDR3. The rearrangement links TRBV4-2 to TRBJ2-1, with TRBD2 matching 10 bases. This CDR3 is 17 amino acids long. Germline V gives CDR1 LGHNA, CDR2 YNFKEQ. J was trimmed by 4 bases and V by 0 bases; bases with no gene match: 6. The CDR3 bases are TGTGCCAGCAGCCAAGATTGGGCTAGCGGGGGATACAATGAGCAGTTCTTC. Its protein is CASSQDWASGGYNEQFF.

The chain recombines TRBV9 with TRBJ1-2; 9 bases fit TRBD1. The V gene end was trimmed by 3 bases and the J gene end by 2 bases; junction bases not matched to a gene: 14. The CDR3 runs to 18 residues. Looked up from germline, CDR1 is SGDLS and CDR2 is YYNGEE. As DNA, the CDR3 is TGTGCCAGCAGCGGAGACCCGGGACAGGGAAGACGAAACTATGGCTACACCTTC. Its protein is CASSGDPGQGRRNYGYTF.

The genes are TRBV29-1 and TRBJ1-1; D uncertain. Germline V lookup: CDR1 SQVTM, CDR2 ANQGSEA. V lost 5 bases to trimming and J lost 0 bases, with 10 bases between them. This CDR3 has 13 amino acids. Written as DNA, the CDR3 is TGCAGCGTTATGGGCACCATGAACACTGAAGCTTTCTTT. It codes for CSVMGTMNTEAFF.

The rearrangement joins TRBV7-2 to TRBJ1-1; D gene uncertain. Per germline, CDR1 SGHTA and CDR2 FQGNSA. V gave up 3 bases and J gave up 0 bases, with 8 bases separating them. This CDR3 contains 14 residues. CDR3 region: CASSFSTVNTEAFF. The CDR3 DNA sequence: TGTGCCAGCAGCTTCTCTACAGTGAACACTGAAGCTTTCTTT.

The table lists this clone with a few counts. This rearrangement joins TRBV27 to TRBJ2-7; D may be TRBD2 (7 bases). CDR3 length: 15 amino acids. Germline CDR1 and CDR2: MNHEY and SMNVEV (reference sequence). Trimming took 7 bases from V and 3 from J, leaving 19 bases between them. CDR3: CASMGGRSTFYEQYF. Written as DNA, the CDR3 is TGTGCCAGCATGGGGGGGCGCTCGACCTTCTACGAGCAGTACTTC.

V gene TRBV11-2 combines with J gene TRBJ2-1; TRBD1 aligns across 8 bases. Trimming took 5 bases from V and 7 from J; bases not matched to a gene: 13. CDR3 size: 16 residues. CDR1 is SGHAT, CDR2 FQNNGV, per germline. The CDR3 protein is CASSPSIRTGFNEQFF. In DNA, the CDR3 is TGTGCCAGCAGCCCCTCTATAAGGACAGGGTTTAATGAGCAGTTCTTC.